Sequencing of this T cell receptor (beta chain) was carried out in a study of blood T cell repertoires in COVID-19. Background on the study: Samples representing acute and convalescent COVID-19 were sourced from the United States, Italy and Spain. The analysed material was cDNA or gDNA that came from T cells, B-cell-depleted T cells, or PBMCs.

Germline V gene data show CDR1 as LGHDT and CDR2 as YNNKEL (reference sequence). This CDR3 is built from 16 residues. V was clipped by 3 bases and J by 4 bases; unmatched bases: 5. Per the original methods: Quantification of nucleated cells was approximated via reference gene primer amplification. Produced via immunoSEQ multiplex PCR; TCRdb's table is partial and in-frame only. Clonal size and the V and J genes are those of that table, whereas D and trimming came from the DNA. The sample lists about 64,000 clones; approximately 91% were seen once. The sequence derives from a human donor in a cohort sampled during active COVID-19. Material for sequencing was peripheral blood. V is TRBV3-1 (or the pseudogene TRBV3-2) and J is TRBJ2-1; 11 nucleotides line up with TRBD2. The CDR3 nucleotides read TGTGCCAGCAGCCACCCGGGACTAGCGGCATACAATGAGCAGTTCTTC. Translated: CASSHPGLAAYNEQFF.